The clone carrying this T cell receptor (beta chain) was recorded many times. Between the trimmed V and J ends, which lost 2 bases and 5 bases, there was a span of 7 bases. The CDR3 has 13 amino acids. The V gene's germline CDR1 is SGHTA and CDR2 FQGTGA. The CDR3 regions of TCR beta were amplified from RNA transcripts. Initially, a first-round RT-PCR of the TCR CDR3 employed the HTBI primer set. From the multiplex PCR reads, TCRdb called clonotypes with MiXCR, one entry per CDR3 protein. The sample has fewer than 750,000 distinct CDR3 sequences, 14% to 15% seen once. The data were obtained in a study of T cells in Graves' hyperthyroidism and ophthalmopathy.

The chain combines TRBV7-3 with TRBJ2-4; the D gene is possibly TRBD2 (5 bases). What was sequenced was blood. The sequence was obtained from a woman in her forties with Graves' ophthalmopathy. CDR3 sequence reads: CASSLEGQNIQYF. The DNA of the CDR3 is TGTGCCAGCAGCTTAGAGGGCCAAAACATTCAGTACTTC.